These T cell receptor beta chains were read from a single sample in a study of early stage breast cancer tumors. The method was immunoSEQ multiplex PCR; TCRdb's version includes in-frame clones alone and lacks a portion of them. The sample lists roughly 53,000 clones; 75% to 95% were seen once. What was sequenced was blood. The receptor set was obtained from a person between 70 and 80 years old with breast cancer. Both conserved end residues are part of each CDR3. Each record gives: clone size, V gene, D gene, J gene, CDR3 DNA, CDR3 protein. D genes are given only for firm matches. Where a row states a size, it is once, few, many or the class of an expanded clone; other rows omit it.

size: .
V: TRBV6-5
D: TRBD1
J: TRBJ1-1
DNA: TGTGCCAGCGGAAACAGGGGACGGACTGAAGCTTTCTTT
CDR3: CASGNRGRTEAFF

size: .
V: TRBV6-4
D: TRBD2
J: TRBJ2-1
DNA: TGTGCCAGCGGACTAGGGACTAGCCGAGTCTTC
CDR3: CASGLGTSRVF

size: few
V: TRBV7-8
D: TRBD2
J: TRBJ2-1
DNA: TGTGCCAGCAGCCCCCCCGCCAGCGGGAGCTCCTACAATGAGCAGTTCTTC
CDR3: CASSPPASGSSYNEQFF

size: .
V: TRBV5-1
D: .
J: TRBJ2-1
DNA: TGCGCCAGCAGCTTAAGCGGCAGCTCCTACAATGAGCAGTTCTTC
CDR3: CASSLSGSSYNEQFF

size: .
V: TRBV18
D: .
J: TRBJ1-4
DNA: TGTGCCAGCTCACAGGGGTTTAATGAAAAACTGTTTTTT
CDR3: CASSQGFNEKLFF

size: .
V: TRBV6-5
D: TRBD1
J: TRBJ2-7
DNA: TGTGCCAGCAGTGGCAGGGACAGGACATACGAGCAGTACTTC
CDR3: CASSGRDRTYEQYF

size: .
V: TRBV7-7
D: .
J: TRBJ2-1
DNA: TGTGCCAGCAGCTTTGCCGGGGGAGGCGAGCAGTTCTTC
CDR3: CASSFAGGGEQFF

size: .
V: TRBV7-6
D: .
J: TRBJ2-1
DNA: TGTGCCAGCAGCTTAAATTCCGTGACAGAATTCAATGAGCAGTTCTTC
CDR3: CASSLNSVTEFNEQFF

size: .
V: TRBV7-2
D: .
J: TRBJ1-2
DNA: TGTGCCAGCAGCAGCAACAGGGATAGGGGCTACACCTTC
CDR3: CASSSNRDRGYTF

size: .
V: TRBV7-2
D: TRBD2
J: TRBJ2-7
DNA: TGTGCCAGCAGCTTAGTAGCGGGGACTCACCACTACGAGCAGTACTTC
CDR3: CASSLVAGTHHYEQYF